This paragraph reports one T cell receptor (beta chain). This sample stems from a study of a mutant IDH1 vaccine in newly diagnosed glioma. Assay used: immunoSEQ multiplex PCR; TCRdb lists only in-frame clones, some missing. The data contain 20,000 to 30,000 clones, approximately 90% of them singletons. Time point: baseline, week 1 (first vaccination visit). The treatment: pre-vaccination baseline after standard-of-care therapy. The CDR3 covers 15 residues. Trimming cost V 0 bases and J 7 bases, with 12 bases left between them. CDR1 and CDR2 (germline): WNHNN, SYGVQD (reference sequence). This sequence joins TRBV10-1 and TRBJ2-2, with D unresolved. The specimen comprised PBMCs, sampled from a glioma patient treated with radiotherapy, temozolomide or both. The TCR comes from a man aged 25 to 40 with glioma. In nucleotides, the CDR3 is TGCGCCAGCAGTGAGTCAACCTTCCTGGGCGGGGAGCTGTTTTTT. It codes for CASSESTFLGGELFF.